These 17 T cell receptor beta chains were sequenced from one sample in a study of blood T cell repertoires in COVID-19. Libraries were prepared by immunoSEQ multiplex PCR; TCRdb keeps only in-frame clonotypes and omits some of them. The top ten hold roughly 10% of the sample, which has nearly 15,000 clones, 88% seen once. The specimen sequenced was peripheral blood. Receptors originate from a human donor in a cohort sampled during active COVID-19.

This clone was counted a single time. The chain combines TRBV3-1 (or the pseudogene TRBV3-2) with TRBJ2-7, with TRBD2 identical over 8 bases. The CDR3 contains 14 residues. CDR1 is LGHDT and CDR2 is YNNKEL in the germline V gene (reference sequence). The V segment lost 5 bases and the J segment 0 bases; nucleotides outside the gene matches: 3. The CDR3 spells CASSLSGSSYEQYF. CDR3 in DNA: TGTGCCAGCAGCTTGAGCGGGAGCTCCTACGAGCAGTACTTC.

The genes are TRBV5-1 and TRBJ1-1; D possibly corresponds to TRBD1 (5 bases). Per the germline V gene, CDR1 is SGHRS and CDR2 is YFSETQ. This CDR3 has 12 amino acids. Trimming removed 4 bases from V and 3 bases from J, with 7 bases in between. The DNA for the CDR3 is TGCGCCAGCAGCACGGGGGACACTGAAGCTTTCTTT. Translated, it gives CASSTGDTEAFF.

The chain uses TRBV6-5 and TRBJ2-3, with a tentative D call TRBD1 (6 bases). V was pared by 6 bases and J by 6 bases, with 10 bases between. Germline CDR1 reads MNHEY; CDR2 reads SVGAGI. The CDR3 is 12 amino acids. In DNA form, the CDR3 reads TGTGCCAGCAGGCAGGGGTTGGATACGCAGTATTTT. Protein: CASRQGLDTQYF.

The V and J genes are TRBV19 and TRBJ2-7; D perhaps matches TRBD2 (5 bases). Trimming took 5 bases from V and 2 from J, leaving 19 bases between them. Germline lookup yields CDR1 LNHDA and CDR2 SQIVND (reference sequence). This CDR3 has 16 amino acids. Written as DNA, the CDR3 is TGTGCCAGTAGTGCGCGGCGGGCTATGGCCCCCTACGAGCAGTACTTC. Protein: CASSARRAMAPYEQYF.

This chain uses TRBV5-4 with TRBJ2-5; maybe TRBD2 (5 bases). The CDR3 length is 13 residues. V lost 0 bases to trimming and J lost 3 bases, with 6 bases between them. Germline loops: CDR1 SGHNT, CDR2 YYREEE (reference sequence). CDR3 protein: CASSLEREETQYF. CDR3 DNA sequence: TGTGCCAGCAGCTTGGAGAGGGAAGAGACCCAGTACTTC.

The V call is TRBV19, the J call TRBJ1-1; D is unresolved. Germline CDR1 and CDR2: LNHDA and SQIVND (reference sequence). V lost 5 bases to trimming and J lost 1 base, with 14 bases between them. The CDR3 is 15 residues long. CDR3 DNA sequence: TGTGCCAGTAGTTTCTCCCGGGGATCGAACACTGAAGCTTTCTTT. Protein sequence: CASSFSRGSNTEAFF. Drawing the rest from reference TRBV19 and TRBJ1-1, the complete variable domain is DGGITQSPKYLFRKEGQNVTLSCEQNLNHDAMYWYRQDPGQGLRLIYYSQIVNDFQKGDIAEGYSVSREKKESFPLTVTSAQKNPTAFYLCASSFSRGSNTEAFFGQGTRLTVV.

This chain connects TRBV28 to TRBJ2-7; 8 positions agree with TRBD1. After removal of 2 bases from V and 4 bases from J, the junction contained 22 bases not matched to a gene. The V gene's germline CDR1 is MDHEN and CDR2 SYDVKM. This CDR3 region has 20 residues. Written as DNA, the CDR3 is TGTGCCAGCAGTTTACCTCCTCTGGACTCGTACCGGGACAGGCTGTACGAGCAGTACTTC. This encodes CASSLPPLDSYRDRLYEQYF.

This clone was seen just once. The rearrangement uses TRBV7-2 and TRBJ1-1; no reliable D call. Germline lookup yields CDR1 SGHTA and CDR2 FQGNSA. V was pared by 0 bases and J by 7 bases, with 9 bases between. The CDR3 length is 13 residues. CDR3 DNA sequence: TGTGCCAGCAGCTTAGCGCGAGGGATTGAAGCTTTCTTT. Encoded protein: CASSLARGIEAFF.

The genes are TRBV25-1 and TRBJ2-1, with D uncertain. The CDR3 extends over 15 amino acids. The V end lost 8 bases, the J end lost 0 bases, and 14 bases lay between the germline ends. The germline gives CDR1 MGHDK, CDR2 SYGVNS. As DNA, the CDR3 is TGTGCCAGCCGTGGCGGTCAAAGCTCCTACAATGAGCAGTTCTTC. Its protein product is CASRGGQSSYNEQFF.

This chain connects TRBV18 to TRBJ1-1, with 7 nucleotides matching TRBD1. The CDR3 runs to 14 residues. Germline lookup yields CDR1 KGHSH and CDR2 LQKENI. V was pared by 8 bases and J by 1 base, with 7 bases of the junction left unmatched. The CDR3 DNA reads TGTGCCAGCAACCGACAGGGTGGGAACACTGAAGCTTTCTTT. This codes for CASNRQGGNTEAFF.

Here the CDR3 reads CASSVLEERITDTQYF. CDR3 DNA: TGTGCCAGCAGCGTACTCGAAGAGCGGATCACAGATACGCAGTATTTT. This chain uses TRBV9 with TRBJ2-3; TRBD2 might be the D (5 bases). CDR1 SGDLS and CDR2 YYNGEE come from the germline V gene. V was shortened by 1 base and J by 2 bases, with 14 bases between the two germline ends. The CDR3 is 16 amino acids.

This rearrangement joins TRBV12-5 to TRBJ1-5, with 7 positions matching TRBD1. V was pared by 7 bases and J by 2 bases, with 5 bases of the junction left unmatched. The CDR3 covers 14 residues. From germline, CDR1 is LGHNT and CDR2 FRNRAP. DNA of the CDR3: TGTGCTAGTGTACGACAGGGCGGCAATCAGCCCCAGCATTTT. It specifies CASVRQGGNQPQHF.

The CDR3 sequence is CASSQDAGFGPYEKLFF. CDR3 nucleotide sequence: TGCGCCAGCAGCCAAGATGCGGGCTTCGGGCCATACGAAAAACTGTTTTTT. The rearrangement joins TRBV4-1 to TRBJ1-4, with unresolved D. Trimming left V 0 bases short and J 8 bases short, with 19 bases between. The CDR3 consists of 17 residues. Germline CDR1 MGHRA, CDR2 YSYEKL.

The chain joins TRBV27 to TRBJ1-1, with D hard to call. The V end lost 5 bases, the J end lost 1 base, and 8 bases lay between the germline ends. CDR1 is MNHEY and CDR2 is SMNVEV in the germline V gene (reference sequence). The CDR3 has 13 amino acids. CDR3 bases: TGTGCCAGCAGTCTAAAGTCGAACACTGAAGCTTTCTTT. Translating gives CASSLKSNTEAFF.

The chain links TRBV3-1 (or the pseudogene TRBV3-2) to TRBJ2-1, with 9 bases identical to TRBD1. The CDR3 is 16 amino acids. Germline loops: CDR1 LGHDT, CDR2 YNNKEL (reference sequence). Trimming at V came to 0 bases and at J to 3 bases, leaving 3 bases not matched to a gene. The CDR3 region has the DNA TGTGCCAGCAGCCAAGAGGGACAGGGCATCTACAATGAGCAGTTCTTC. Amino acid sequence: CASSQEGQGIYNEQFF.

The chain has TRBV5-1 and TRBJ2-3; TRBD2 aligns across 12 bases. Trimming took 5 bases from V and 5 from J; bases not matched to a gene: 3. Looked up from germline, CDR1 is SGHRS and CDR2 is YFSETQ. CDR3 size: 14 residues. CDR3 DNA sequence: TGCGCCAGCAGGCTAGCGGGAGGGTTAGATACGCAGTATTTT. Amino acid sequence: CASRLAGGLDTQYF.

CDR3 residues: CASSPRTSGTAGELFF. The CDR3 nucleotides read TGTGCCAGCTCACCACGGACTAGCGGGACCGCCGGGGAGCTGTTTTTT. The chain uses TRBV18 and TRBJ2-2; 12 nucleotides match TRBD2. CDR1 is KGHSH and CDR2 is LQKENI in the germline V gene. The CDR3 spans 16 residues. V trimming: 1 base; J trimming: 6 bases; junction bases outside the gene matches: 3.